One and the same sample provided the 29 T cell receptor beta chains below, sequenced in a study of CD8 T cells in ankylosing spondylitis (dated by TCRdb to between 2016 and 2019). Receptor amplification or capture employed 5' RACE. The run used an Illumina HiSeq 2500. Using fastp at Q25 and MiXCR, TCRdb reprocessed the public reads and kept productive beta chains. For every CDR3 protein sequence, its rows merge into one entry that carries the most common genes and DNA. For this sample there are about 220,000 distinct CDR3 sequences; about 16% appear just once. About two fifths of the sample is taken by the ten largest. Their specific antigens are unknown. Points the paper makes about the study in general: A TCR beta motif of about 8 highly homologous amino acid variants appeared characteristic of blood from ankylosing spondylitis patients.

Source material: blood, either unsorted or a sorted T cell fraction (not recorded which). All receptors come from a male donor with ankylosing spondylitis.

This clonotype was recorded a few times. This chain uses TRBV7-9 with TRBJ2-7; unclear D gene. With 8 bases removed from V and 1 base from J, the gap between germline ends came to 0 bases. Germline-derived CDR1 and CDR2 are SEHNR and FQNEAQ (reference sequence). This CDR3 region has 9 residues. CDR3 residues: CASSYEQYF. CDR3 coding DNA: TGTGCCAGCTCCTACGAGCAGTACTTC.

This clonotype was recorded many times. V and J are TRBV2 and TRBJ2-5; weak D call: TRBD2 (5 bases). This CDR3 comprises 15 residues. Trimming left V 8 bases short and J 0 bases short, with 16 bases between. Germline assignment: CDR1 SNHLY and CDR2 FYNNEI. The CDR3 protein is CASRGWENDQETQYF. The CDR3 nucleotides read TGTGCCAGCCGAGGGTGGGAGAATGACCAAGAGACCCAGTACTTC.

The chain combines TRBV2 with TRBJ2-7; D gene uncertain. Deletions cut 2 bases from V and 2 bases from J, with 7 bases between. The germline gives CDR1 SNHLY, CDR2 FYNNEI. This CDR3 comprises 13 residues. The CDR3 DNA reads TGTGCCAGCAGTGAATATCAGCCCTACGAGCAGTACTTC. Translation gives CASSEYQPYEQYF.

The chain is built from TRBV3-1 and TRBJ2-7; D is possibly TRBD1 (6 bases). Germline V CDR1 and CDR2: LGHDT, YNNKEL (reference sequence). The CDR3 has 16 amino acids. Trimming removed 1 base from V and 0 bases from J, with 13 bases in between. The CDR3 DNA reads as TGTGCCAGCAGCCAAGTTCGAGGGACACTCTCCTACGAGCAGTACTTC. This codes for CASSQVRGTLSYEQYF.

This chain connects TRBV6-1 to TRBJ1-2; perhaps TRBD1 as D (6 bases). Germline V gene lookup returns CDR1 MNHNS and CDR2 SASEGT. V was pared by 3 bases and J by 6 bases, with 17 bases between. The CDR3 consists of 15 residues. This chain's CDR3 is CASSDMGADGHGYTF. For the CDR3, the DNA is TGTGCCAGCAGTGATATGGGGGCTGACGGTCATGGCTACACCTTC.

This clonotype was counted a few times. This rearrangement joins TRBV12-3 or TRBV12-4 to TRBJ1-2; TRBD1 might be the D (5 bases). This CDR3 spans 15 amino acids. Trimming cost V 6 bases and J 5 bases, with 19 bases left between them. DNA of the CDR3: TGTGCCAGCAGCCGCGCGCAGGGAACGATTTATGGCTACACCTTC. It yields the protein CASSRAQGTIYGYTF.

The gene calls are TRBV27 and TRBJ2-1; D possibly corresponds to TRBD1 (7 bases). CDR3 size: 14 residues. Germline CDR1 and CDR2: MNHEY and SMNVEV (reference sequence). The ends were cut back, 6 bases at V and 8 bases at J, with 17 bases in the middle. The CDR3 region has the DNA TGTGCCAGCAGCGTCAGGGGGGTTACGGATGAGCAGTTCTTC. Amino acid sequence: CASSVRGVTDEQFF.

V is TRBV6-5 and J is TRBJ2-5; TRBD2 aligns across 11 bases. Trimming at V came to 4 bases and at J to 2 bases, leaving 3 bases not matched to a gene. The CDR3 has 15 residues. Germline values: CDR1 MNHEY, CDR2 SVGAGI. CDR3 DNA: TGTGCCAGCAGTTCCTGGACTAGCGGGCAAGAGACCCAGTACTTC. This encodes CASSSWTSGQETQYF.

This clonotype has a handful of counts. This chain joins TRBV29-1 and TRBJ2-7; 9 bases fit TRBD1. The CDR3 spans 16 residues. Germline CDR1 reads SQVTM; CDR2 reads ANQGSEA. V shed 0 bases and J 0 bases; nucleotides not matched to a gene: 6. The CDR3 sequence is CSVEDGQGKSSYEQYF. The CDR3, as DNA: TGCAGCGTTGAAGATGGACAGGGGAAAAGCTCCTACGAGCAGTACTTC.

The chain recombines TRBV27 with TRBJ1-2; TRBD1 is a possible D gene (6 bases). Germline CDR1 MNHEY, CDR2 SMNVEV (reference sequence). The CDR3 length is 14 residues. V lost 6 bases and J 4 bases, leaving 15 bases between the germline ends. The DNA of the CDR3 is TGTGCCAGCAGCCAAGTGGGGGGCGCCTATGGCTACACCTTC. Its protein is CASSQVGGAYGYTF.

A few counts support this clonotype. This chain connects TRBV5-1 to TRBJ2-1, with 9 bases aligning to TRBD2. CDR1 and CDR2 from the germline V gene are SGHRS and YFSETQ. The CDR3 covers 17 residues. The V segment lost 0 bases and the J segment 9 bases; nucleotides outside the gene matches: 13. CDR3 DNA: TGCGCCAGCAGCTTGGGAGCGTCGCTAGCGGGACCCGCTGAGCAGTTCTTC. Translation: CASSLGASLAGPAEQFF.

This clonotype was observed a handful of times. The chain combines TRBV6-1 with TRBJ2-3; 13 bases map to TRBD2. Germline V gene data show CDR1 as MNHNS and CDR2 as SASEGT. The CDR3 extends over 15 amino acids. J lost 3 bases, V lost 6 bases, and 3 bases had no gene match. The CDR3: CASRRTSGGTDTQYF. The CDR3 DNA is TGTGCCAGCAGGCGGACTAGCGGGGGTACAGATACGCAGTATTTT.

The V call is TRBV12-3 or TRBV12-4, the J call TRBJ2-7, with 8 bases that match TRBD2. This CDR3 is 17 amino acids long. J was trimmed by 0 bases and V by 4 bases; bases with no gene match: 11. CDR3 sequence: CASSSSRGGLSSYEQYF. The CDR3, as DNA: TGTGCCAGCAGTTCCTCCCGGGGGGGGTTAAGCTCCTACGAGCAGTACTTC.

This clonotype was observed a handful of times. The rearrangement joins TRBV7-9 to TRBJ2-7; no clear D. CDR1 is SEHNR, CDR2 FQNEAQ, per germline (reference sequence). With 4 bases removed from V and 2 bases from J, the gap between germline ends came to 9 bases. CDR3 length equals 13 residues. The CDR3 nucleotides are TGTGCCAGCAGCTCCCCGGCAGCCTACGAGCAGTACTTC. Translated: CASSSPAAYEQYF.

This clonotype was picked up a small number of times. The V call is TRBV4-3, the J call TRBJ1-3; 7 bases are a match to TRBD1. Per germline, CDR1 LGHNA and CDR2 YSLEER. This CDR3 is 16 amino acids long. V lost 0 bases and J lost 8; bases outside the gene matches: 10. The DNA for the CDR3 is TGCGCCAGCAGCCAAGATCACAGGGGCCTGGGTGACACCATATATTTT. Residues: CASSQDHRGLGDTIYF.

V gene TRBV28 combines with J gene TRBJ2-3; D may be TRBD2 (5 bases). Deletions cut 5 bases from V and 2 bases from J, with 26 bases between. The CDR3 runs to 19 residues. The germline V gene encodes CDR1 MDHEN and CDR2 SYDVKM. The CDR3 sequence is CASSIPPGFGAENTDTQYF. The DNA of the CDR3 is TGTGCCAGCAGTATACCTCCCGGCTTCGGAGCGGAAAACACAGATACGCAGTATTTT. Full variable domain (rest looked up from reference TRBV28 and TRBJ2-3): DVKVTQSSRYLVKRTGEKVFLECVQDMDHENMFWYRQDPGLGLRLIYFSYDVKMKEKGDIPEGYSVSREKKERFSLILESASTNQTSMYLCASSIPPGFGAENTDTQYFGPGTRLTVL.

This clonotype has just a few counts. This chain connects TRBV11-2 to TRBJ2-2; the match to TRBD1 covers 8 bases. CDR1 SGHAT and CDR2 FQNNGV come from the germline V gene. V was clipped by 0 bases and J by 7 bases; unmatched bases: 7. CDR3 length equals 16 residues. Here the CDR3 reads CASSLDRQGSVGELFF. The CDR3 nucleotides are TGTGCCAGCAGCTTAGACAGACAGGGGTCGGTCGGGGAGCTGTTTTTT.

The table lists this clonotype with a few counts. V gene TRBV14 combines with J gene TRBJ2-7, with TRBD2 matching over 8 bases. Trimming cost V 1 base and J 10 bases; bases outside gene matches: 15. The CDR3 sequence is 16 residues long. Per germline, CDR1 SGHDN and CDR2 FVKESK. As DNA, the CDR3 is TGTGCCAGCAGCCAAGCTCCCCAAGCGGGAGCAGTTCGCCAGTACTTC. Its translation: CASSQAPQAGAVRQYF.

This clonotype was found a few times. CDR3 amino acids: CASSMVQGSYEQYF. DNA of the CDR3: TGTGCCAGTAGTATGGTTCAGGGGTCCTACGAGCAGTACTTC. This chain links TRBV19 with TRBJ2-7, with D possibly matching TRBD1 (6 bases). The ends were cut back, 3 bases at V and 1 base at J, with 10 bases in the middle. There are 14 residues in the CDR3. Germline loops: CDR1 LNHDA, CDR2 SQIVND (reference sequence).

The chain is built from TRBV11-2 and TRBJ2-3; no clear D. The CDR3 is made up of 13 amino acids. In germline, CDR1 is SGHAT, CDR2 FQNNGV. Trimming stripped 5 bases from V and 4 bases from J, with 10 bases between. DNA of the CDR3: TGTGCCAGCAGCGCAACGACTTCAGATACGCAGTATTTT. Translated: CASSATTSDTQYF.

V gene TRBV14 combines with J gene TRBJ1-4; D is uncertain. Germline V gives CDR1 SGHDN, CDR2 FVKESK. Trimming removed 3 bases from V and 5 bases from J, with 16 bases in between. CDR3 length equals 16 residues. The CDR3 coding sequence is TGTGCCAGCAGCCAGTTCAGCGCCAACTACAATGAAAAACTGTTTTTT. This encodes CASSQFSANYNEKLFF.

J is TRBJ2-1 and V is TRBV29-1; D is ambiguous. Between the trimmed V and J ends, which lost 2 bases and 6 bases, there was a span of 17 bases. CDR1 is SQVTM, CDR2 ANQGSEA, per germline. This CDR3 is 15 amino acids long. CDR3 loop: CSVERQTKPCNEQFF. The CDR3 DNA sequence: TGCAGCGTTGAACGCCAGACCAAACCCTGCAATGAGCAGTTCTTC.

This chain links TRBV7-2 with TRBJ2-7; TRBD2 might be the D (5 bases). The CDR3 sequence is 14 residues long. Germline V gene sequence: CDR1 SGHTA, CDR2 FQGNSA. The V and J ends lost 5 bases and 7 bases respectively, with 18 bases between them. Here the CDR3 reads CASSRLRDYEEQYF. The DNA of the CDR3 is TGTGCCAGCAGCCGCCTCCGAGACTACGAGGAGCAGTACTTC. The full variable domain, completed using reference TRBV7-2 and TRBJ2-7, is GAGVSQSPSNKVTEKGKDVELRCDPISGHTALYWYRQSLGQGLEFLIYFQGNSAPDKSGLPSDRFSAERTGGSVSTLTIQRTQQEDSAVYLCASSRLRDYEEQYFGPGTRLTVT.

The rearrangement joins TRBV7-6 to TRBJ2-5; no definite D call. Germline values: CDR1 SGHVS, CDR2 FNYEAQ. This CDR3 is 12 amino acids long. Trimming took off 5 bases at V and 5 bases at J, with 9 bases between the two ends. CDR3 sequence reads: CASSPPGETQYF. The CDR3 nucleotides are TGTGCCAGCAGCCCCCCTGGGGAGACCCAGTACTTC.

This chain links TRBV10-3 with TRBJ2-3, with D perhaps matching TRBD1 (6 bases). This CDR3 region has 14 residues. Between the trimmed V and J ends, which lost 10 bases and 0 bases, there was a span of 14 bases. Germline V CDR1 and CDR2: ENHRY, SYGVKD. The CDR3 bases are TGTGCCACAGGGGTCCTAACTAGCACAGATACGCAGTATTTT. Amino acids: CATGVLTSTDTQYF.

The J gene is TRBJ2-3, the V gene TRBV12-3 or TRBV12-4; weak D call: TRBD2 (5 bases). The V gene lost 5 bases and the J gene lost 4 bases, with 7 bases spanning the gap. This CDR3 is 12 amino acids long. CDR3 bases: TGTGCCAGCAGTAAGGGAGCAGATACGCAGTATTTT. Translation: CASSKGADTQYF.

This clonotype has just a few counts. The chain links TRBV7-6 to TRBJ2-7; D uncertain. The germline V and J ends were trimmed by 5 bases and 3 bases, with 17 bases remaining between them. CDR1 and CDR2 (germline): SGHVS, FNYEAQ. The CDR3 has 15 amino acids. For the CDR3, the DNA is TGTGCCAGCAGCACCGAGGCTGGATACAACTACGAGCAGTACTTC. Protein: CASSTEAGYNYEQYF.

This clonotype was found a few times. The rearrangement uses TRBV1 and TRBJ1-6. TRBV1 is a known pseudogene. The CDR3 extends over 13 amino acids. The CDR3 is CTSSQMANSPLHF. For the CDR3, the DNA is TGCACCAGCAGCCAAATGGCGAATTCACCCCTCCACTTT.

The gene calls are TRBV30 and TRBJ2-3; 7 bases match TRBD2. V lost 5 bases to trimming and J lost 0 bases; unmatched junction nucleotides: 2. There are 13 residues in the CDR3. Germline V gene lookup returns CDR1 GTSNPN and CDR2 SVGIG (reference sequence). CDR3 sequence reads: CAWGGDSTDTQYF. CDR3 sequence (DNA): TGTGCCTGGGGGGGGGACAGCACAGATACGCAGTATTTT.